The 28 T cell receptor beta chains below were found in one sample sequenced in a study of CD8+CD57+ T cells in acquired aplastic anemia. Genomic DNA, serving as template, underwent TCR beta VDJ and CDR3 profiling. TCRdb re-called the reads through MiXCR, storing one row per CDR3 protein. The sample consists of 310,000 or so distinct CDR3 sequences, around three fifths of them appearing once. All sequencing subjects had displayed CD8+CD57+ cell expansion on flow cytometry. The sequenced material came from sorted CD4+, CD8+, or CD8+CD57+ T cells (not recorded which) from PBMCs. The receptors here all came from a human donor with aplastic anemia.

The V call is TRBV2, the J call TRBJ1-2; 10 nucleotides line up with TRBD1. The germline CDR1 and CDR2 sequences are SNHLY and FYNNEI. Trimming took 5 bases from V and 6 from J; bases not matched to a gene: 12. The CDR3 length is 16 residues. This chain's CDR3 is CASSSMTGGAGNGYTF. The CDR3 DNA is TGTGCCAGCAGTTCTATGACAGGGGGCGCAGGAAATGGCTACACCTTC.

The chain employs TRBV5-1 and TRBJ2-7; D is unresolved. Germline V gives CDR1 SGHRS, CDR2 YFSETQ. V lost 3 bases and J 3 bases, leaving 16 bases between the germline ends. The CDR3 has 15 residues. The CDR3 DNA reads as TGCGCCAGCAGCTCGGACGATCGATTTGGCTACGAGCAGTACTTC. This codes for CASSSDDRFGYEQYF. Combining the CDR3 with reference TRBV5-1 and TRBJ2-7 gives the whole variable domain KAGVTQTPRYLIKTRGQQVTLSCSPISGHRSVSWYQQTPGQGLQFLFEYFSETQRNKGNFPGRFSGRQFSNSRSEMNVSTLELGDSALYLCASSSDDRFGYEQYFGPGTRLTVT.

The chain is built from TRBV20-1 and TRBJ2-5; D ambiguous. This CDR3 has 12 amino acids. Germline CDR1 DFQATT, CDR2 SNEGSKA (reference sequence). Trimming cost V 0 bases and J 5 bases, with 7 bases left between them. The CDR3 coding sequence is TGCAGTGCTAGAGATCCAATGGAGACCCAGTACTTC. Protein sequence: CSARDPMETQYF.

V and J are TRBV6-5 and TRBJ2-7; the match to TRBD1 covers 8 bases. CDR1 MNHEY and CDR2 SVGAGI come from the germline V gene. CDR3 size: 15 residues. Germline trimming cut 1 base from V and 4 bases from J; bases unmatched to any gene: 6. CDR3 residues: CASSYLRTGMYEQYF. The CDR3 DNA sequence: TGTGCCAGCAGTTACTTAAGGACAGGGATGTACGAGCAGTACTTC.

This clonotype was seen only a few times. The chain uses TRBV5-1 and TRBJ2-5; D possibly corresponds to TRBD1 (6 bases). V lost 0 bases and J lost 3, with 9 bases in between. The CDR3 has 14 residues. Germline assignment: CDR1 SGHRS and CDR2 YFSETQ. CDR3 region: CASSLGTAKETQYF. For the CDR3, the DNA is TGCGCCAGCAGCTTGGGGACAGCCAAAGAGACCCAGTACTTC.

This rearrangement joins TRBV7-4 to TRBJ2-3; the D gene is possibly TRBD1 (6 bases). The length of the CDR3 is 15 residues. Trimming shortened V by 11 bases and J by 4 bases, and 22 bases separated the two germline ends. Germline V gene lookup returns CDR1 SGHVT and CDR2 SQSDAQ. CDR3 sequence: CACAQGNVEADTQYF. The CDR3 coding sequence is TGTGCCTGCGCCCAGGGGAATGTGGAGGCAGATACGCAGTATTTT.

In the case of this clonotype: The junction departs from germline at one end; a sequencing error may be responsible. V and J are TRBV9 and TRBJ1-2, with a weak D call TRBD1 (5 bases). This CDR3 contains 14 residues. The germline gives CDR1 SGDLS, CDR2 YYNGEE. The CDR3 protein is CASSRGVGPAGCTF. CDR3 DNA: TGTGCCAGCAGCCGAGGAGTGGGGCCGGCGGGCTGCACCTTC.

This clonotype was found many times. The chain recombines TRBV3-1 with TRBJ2-5; TRBD2 matches at 12 bases. The CDR3 loop spans 18 amino acids. V was clipped by 4 bases and J by 0 bases; unmatched bases: 9. Germline V lookup: CDR1 LGHDT, CDR2 YNNKEL (reference sequence). CDR3 DNA sequence: TGTGCCAGCAGCCTCCTAGCGGGGGGGCTTCGGTACCAAGAGACCCAGTACTTC. This encodes CASSLLAGGLRYQETQYF.

This clonotype was recorded many times. CDR3 region: CASRGVENTEAFF. CDR3 sequence (DNA): TGTGCCAGCAGGGGGGTTGAGAACACTGAAGCTTTCTTT. The chain is built from TRBV2 and TRBJ1-1, with a possible D match to TRBD1 (5 bases). This CDR3 is built from 13 residues. The V and J ends lost 6 bases and 1 base respectively, with 9 bases between them. The germline CDR1 and CDR2 sequences are SNHLY and FYNNEI.

The genes are TRBV7-6 and TRBJ2-7; TRBD1 matches at 8 bases. Germline V gene sequence: CDR1 SGHVS, CDR2 FNYEAQ. V trimming: 2 bases; J trimming: 7 bases; junction bases outside the gene matches: 10. The CDR3 is made up of 15 amino acids. CDR3 DNA sequence: TGTGCCAGCAGCTTAAGTCCGCAGGGGGCGGAGGAGCAGTACTTC. It yields the protein CASSLSPQGAEEQYF.

This clonotype was counted a few times. V gene TRBV7-9 combines with J gene TRBJ2-1, with 7 positions matching TRBD2. Trimming took 6 bases from V and 6 from J; bases not matched to a gene: 14. CDR1 SEHNR and CDR2 FQNEAQ come from the germline V gene (reference sequence). This CDR3 is built from 16 residues. CDR3 coding DNA: TGTGCCAGCAGTGAAGATTTAGCGGGTCTATTCAATGAGCAGTTCTTC. Encoded protein: CASSEDLAGLFNEQFF.

This chain connects TRBV7-2 to TRBJ2-7, with 10 bases aligning to TRBD1. Germline assignment: CDR1 SGHTA and CDR2 FQGNSA. The CDR3 consists of 13 residues. The ends lost 5 bases at V and 7 bases at J; junction bases unmatched: 5. The CDR3 protein is CASSLRTGGEQYF. The CDR3, as DNA: TGTGCCAGCAGCCTCCGGACAGGGGGAGAGCAGTACTTC.

V is TRBV9 and J is TRBJ1-5; 7 bases map to TRBD1. Germline trimming cut 0 bases from V and 4 bases from J; bases unmatched to any gene: 4. The CDR3 spans 15 residues. Germline V lookup: CDR1 SGDLS, CDR2 YYNGEE. The CDR3, as DNA: TGTGCCAGCAGCGTAGCAGGGGGGATAAATCAGCCCCAGCATTTT. It translates to CASSVAGGINQPQHF.

This clonotype came up a few times. The chain carries TRBV20-1 and TRBJ1-5; perhaps TRBD1 as D (5 bases). V gave up 2 bases and J gave up 7 bases, with 15 bases separating them. The CDR3 is made up of 14 amino acids. Germline assignment: CDR1 DFQATT and CDR2 SNEGSKA (reference sequence). For the CDR3, the DNA is TGCAGTGCTAGACAATCGACATCAGGGCAGCCCCAGCATTTT. Encoded protein: CSARQSTSGQPQHF.

The chain is built from TRBV19 and TRBJ2-7; D gene unclear. Deletions cut 1 base from V and 5 bases from J, with 6 bases between. CDR3 length equals 12 residues. The germline V gene encodes CDR1 LNHDA and CDR2 SQIVND (reference sequence). CDR3 residues: CASSIGHNEQYF. In nucleotides, the CDR3 is TGTGCCAGTAGTATAGGTCATAACGAGCAGTACTTC.

As regards this clonotype: The junction departs from the called germline gene at one end, perhaps through a read error. The chain uses TRBV7-2 and TRBJ1-6; a weak D match, TRBD1 (6 bases). Germline CDR1 SGHTA, CDR2 FQGNSA. The CDR3 is made up of 15 amino acids. The CDR3 DNA sequence: TGTGCCAGCAGCGACGGGGGGGCTTCATGGGAGACCCAGAACTTT. Translating it yields CASSDGGASWETQNF.

The chain carries TRBV5-8 and TRBJ2-1; D is uncertain. V lost 1 base, J lost 9 bases, and 14 bases lay in between. CDR1 SGHTS and CDR2 YDEGEE come from the germline V gene. The CDR3 consists of 14 residues. CDR3: CASSLTLNLGEQFF. CDR3 nucleotides: TGTGCCAGCAGCTTGACTTTAAATCTAGGTGAGCAGTTCTTC.

This clonotype was found a few times. Being one base from a much bigger clone, this may be a read error. The CDR3 does not close with the conserved phenylalanine or tryptophan, likely indicating a read error. The chain recombines TRBV5-4 with TRBJ1-1; D not certain. V was shortened by 4 bases and J by 0 bases, with 16 bases between the two germline ends. This CDR3 has 16 residues. Per the germline V gene, CDR1 is SGHNT and CDR2 is YYREEE (reference sequence). CDR3 sequence: CASSRPGGALNTEAFS. The CDR3 DNA reads as TGTGCCAGCAGCCGGCCGGGTGGAGCCTTGAACACTGAAGCTTTCTCT.

CDR3 nucleotides: TGTGCCAGCAGCGTAGATGTTAGCTCCCCTGAGCAGTTCTTC. Its translation is CASSVDVSSPEQFF. The chain carries TRBV9 and TRBJ2-1; no definite D call. The V gene lost 0 bases and the J gene lost 9 bases, with 13 bases spanning the gap. The length of the CDR3 is 14 residues. Germline V lookup: CDR1 SGDLS, CDR2 YYNGEE.

This clonotype was counted ten times or more. The rearrangement joins TRBV6-6 to TRBJ1-1; D is possibly TRBD1 (6 bases). Germline CDR1 reads MNHNY; CDR2 reads SVGAGI (reference sequence). The CDR3 consists of 13 residues. With 2 bases removed from V and 3 bases from J, the gap between germline ends came to 7 bases. The CDR3 nucleotides read TGTGCCAGCAGTTACCGGACAGACACTGAAGCTTTCTTT. This encodes CASSYRTDTEAFF.

This clonotype was seen at least ten times. The chain's CDR3 is CASSLIPRAYEQYF. The CDR3 nucleotides read TGTGCCAGCAGTTTAATTCCCAGGGCCTACGAGCAGTACTTC. This chain uses TRBV27 with TRBJ2-7, with a possible D match to TRBD1 (5 bases). V shed 2 bases and J shed 2 bases, with 10 bases lying between them. This CDR3 comprises 14 residues. Germline-derived CDR1 and CDR2 are MNHEY and SMNVEV (reference sequence).

The chain recombines TRBV20-1 with TRBJ2-7, with 8 bases matching TRBD2. Germline V gene sequence: CDR1 DFQATT, CDR2 SNEGSKA (reference sequence). The CDR3 sequence is 13 residues long. V shed 4 bases and J 12 bases; nucleotides not matched to a gene: 14. CDR3 bases: TGCAGTGCTAAAGGAAGCGGGGGACCCTTCCCGTACTTC. This translates into CSAKGSGGPFPYF.

The V and J genes are TRBV25-1 and TRBJ1-1, with D unclear. Germline V gene data show CDR1 as MGHDK and CDR2 as SYGVNS. Trimming shortened V by 6 bases and J by 5 bases, and 10 bases separated the two germline ends. CDR3 length: 12 amino acids. CDR3 nucleotides: TGTGCCAGCAGCCCGGGGAGAACTGAAGCTTTCTTT. It is translated as CASSPGRTEAFF.

The chain has TRBV2 and TRBJ1-1; the D gene is possibly TRBD1 (5 bases). From germline, CDR1 is SNHLY and CDR2 FYNNEI. Trimming took 3 bases from V and 0 from J, leaving 8 bases between them. The CDR3 extends over 14 amino acids. The CDR3 DNA follows: TGTGCCAGCAGTGATGACAGATTGAACACTGAAGCTTTCTTT. It translates to CASSDDRLNTEAFF.

At least ten counts were recorded for this clonotype. The chain is built from TRBV5-6 and TRBJ1-1; a weak D match, TRBD1 (5 bases). Looked up from germline, CDR1 is SGHDT and CDR2 is YYEEEE. The germline V and J ends were trimmed by 4 bases and 8 bases, with 15 bases remaining between them. The CDR3 is 13 residues long. The CDR3 region has the DNA TGTGCCAGCAGCCAGGGAACACACGGAGAAGCTTTCTTT. It encodes CASSQGTHGEAFF. The full variable domain, completed using reference TRBV5-6 and TRBJ1-1, is DAGVTQSPTHLIKTRGQQVTLRCSPKSGHDTVSWYQQALGQGPQFIFQYYEEEERQRGNFPDRFSGHQFPNYSSELNVNALLLGDSALYLCASSQGTHGEAFFGQGTRLTVV.

This clonotype was seen repeatedly, ten times or more. The rearrangement joins TRBV7-3 to TRBJ2-5; 8 positions agree with TRBD1. From germline, CDR1 is SGHTA and CDR2 FQGTGA. This CDR3 is 17 amino acids long. V shed 5 bases and J 1 base; nucleotides not matched to a gene: 12. For the CDR3, the DNA is TGTGCCAGCAGCATGACCCCTCGACAGGGGACCCAAGAGACCCAGTACTTC. Translation: CASSMTPRQGTQETQYF.

This clonotype is a singleton in its sample. The rearrangement joins TRBV9 to TRBJ2-1; D may be TRBD1 or TRBD2 (5 bases each). V was shortened by 1 base and J by 4 bases, with 18 bases between the two germline ends. CDR3 length equals 17 residues. In germline, CDR1 is SGDLS, CDR2 YYNGEE. CDR3 nucleotides: TGTGCCAGCAGCGTAAACGCGGGCATCAAGGGGTACAATGAGCAGTTCTTC. It specifies CASSVNAGIKGYNEQFF.

This clonotype appeared a single time. V usage is TRBV5-1 and J usage is TRBJ2-1; D unresolved. The CDR3 sequence is 13 residues long. V gave up 5 bases and J gave up 4 bases, with 10 bases separating them. Germline V lookup: CDR1 SGHRS, CDR2 YFSETQ. The CDR3 DNA reads as TGCGCCAGCAGAGTAAGACTTTACAATGAGCAGTTCTTC. It encodes CASRVRLYNEQFF.